The 19 T cell receptor beta chains below were found in one sample sequenced in a study of blood T cell repertoires in COVID-19. Clones were read by immunoSEQ multiplex PCR, and TCRdb kept only the in-frame ones, dropping some. The sample gives about 70,000 clones, approximately 87% of which show up once; 5% to 6.5% is in the top ten. Material for sequencing was peripheral blood. The origin of the receptors is a man aged 45-65 years with active COVID-19.

The V gene is TRBV29-1, the J gene TRBJ1-1; possibly TRBD1 for D (6 bases). Per the germline V gene, CDR1 is SQVTM and CDR2 is ANQGSEA. CDR3 length: 12 residues. V lost 6 bases and J 3 bases, leaving 11 bases between the germline ends. This CDR3 is CSVGPGDTEAFF. In DNA form, the CDR3 reads TGCAGCGTCGGACCAGGGGACACTGAAGCTTTCTTT.

This chain joins TRBV5-1 and TRBJ1-1; D call uncertain. Per the germline V gene, CDR1 is SGHRS and CDR2 is YFSETQ. The V end lost 4 bases, the J end lost 4 bases, and 14 bases lay between the germline ends. The CDR3 has 14 residues. CDR3 nucleotides: TGCGCCAGCAGCAATGAGGGTACAAGCACTGAAGCTTTCTTT. This gives the protein CASSNEGTSTEAFF.

This chain links TRBV20-1 with TRBJ1-5; weak D call: TRBD1 (6 bases). The CDR3 contains 11 residues. V lost 6 bases and J 4 bases, leaving 7 bases between the germline ends. The germline V gene has CDR1 DFQATT and CDR2 SNEGSKA (reference sequence). CDR3 bases: TGCAGTGCAAGGGGGAATCAGCCCCAGCATTTT. Its translation: CSARGNQPQHF.

The rearrangement links TRBV11-2 to TRBJ2-1, with 10 nucleotides matching TRBD2. Trimming removed 0 bases from V and 3 bases from J; junction bases left unmatched: 5. The length of the CDR3 is 17 residues. The V gene's germline CDR1 is SGHAT and CDR2 FQNNGV. The CDR3 DNA reads as TGTGCCAGCAGCTTAGAAAGCGGGAGGGCCGTCTACAATGAGCAGTTCTTC. Amino acids: CASSLESGRAVYNEQFF.

The genes are TRBV18 and TRBJ2-3; TRBD2 matches at 10 bases. J was trimmed by 5 bases and V by 5 bases; bases with no gene match: 7. The germline V gene encodes CDR1 KGHSH and CDR2 LQKENI. The length of the CDR3 is 15 residues. Here the CDR3 reads CASSKSGRAGDTQYF. As DNA, the CDR3 is TGTGCCAGCTCAAAGAGCGGGAGGGCCGGAGATACGCAGTATTTT.

The V and J genes are TRBV10-3 and TRBJ2-1; TRBD2 is a possible D gene (7 bases). From germline, CDR1 is ENHRY and CDR2 SYGVKD. The CDR3 totals 15 residues. With 6 bases removed from V and 2 bases from J, the gap between germline ends came to 14 bases. CDR3 in amino acids: CAIRKEGGAYNEQFF. CDR3 DNA: TGTGCCATCAGAAAGGAAGGGGGGGCCTACAATGAGCAGTTCTTC.

The gene calls are TRBV4-2 and TRBJ2-1, with 7 bases aligning to TRBD2. CDR1 LGHNA and CDR2 YNFKEQ come from the germline V gene. CDR3 length: 15 residues. The junction had 7 bases not matched to a gene; V was cut back by 0 bases and J by 8 bases. The CDR3 loop reads CASSQETGGSDEQFF. CDR3 nucleotides: TGTGCCAGCAGCCAAGAGACGGGAGGAAGCGATGAGCAGTTCTTC.

The V and J genes are TRBV30 and TRBJ2-7; 7 positions match TRBD1. Germline CDR1 reads GTSNPN; CDR2 reads SVGIG (reference sequence). This CDR3 contains 13 residues. J lost 2 bases, V lost 3 bases, and 4 bases had no gene match. The CDR3 DNA sequence: TGTGCCTGGAGCCCAGGGACAGCCTACGAGCAGTACTTC. Translation: CAWSPGTAYEQYF.

J is TRBJ1-2 and V is TRBV5-6; TRBD1 is a possible D gene (5 bases). This CDR3 region has 16 residues. Germline CDR1 and CDR2: SGHDT and YYEEEE. Trimming took off 0 bases at V and 3 bases at J, with 15 bases between the two ends. The CDR3 DNA follows: TGTGCCAGCAGCTTGGACATGGAGGGGCCGTACTATGGCTACACCTTC. It codes for CASSLDMEGPYYGYTF.

The chain carries TRBV29-1 and TRBJ2-7; TRBD1 aligns across 9 bases. Trimming removed 4 bases from V and 6 bases from J; junction bases left unmatched: 10. Germline lookup yields CDR1 SQVTM and CDR2 ANQGSEA. The CDR3 has 14 amino acids. The chain's CDR3 is CSVAQGARSGEQYF. CDR3 DNA sequence: TGCAGCGTTGCACAGGGGGCGCGGTCCGGCGAGCAGTACTTC.

This chain uses TRBV24-1 with TRBJ1-2; tentative D call: TRBD1 (6 bases). The germline gives CDR1 KGHDR, CDR2 SFDVKD. V lost 3 bases and J 9 bases, leaving 16 bases between the germline ends. The CDR3 extends over 14 amino acids. The CDR3 coding sequence is TGTGCCACCAGTGATGGGAGCGCGGGGGCCCGCTACACCTTC. Translation gives CATSDGSAGARYTF.

The chain joins TRBV2 to TRBJ1-6, with D unclear. The germline gives CDR1 SNHLY, CDR2 FYNNEI. CDR3 length equals 14 residues. V was clipped by 6 bases and J by 4 bases, with 10 bases between them. As DNA, the CDR3 is TGTGCCAGCAGCCCGGGGAATTATAATTCACCCCTCCACTTT. Translating gives CASSPGNYNSPLHF. Full variable domain (missing parts from reference TRBV2 and TRBJ1-6): EPEVTQTPSHQVTQMGQEVILRCVPISNHLYFYWYRQILGQKVEFLVSFYNNEISEKSEIFDDQFSVERPDGSNFTLKIRSTKLEDSAMYFCASSPGNYNSPLHFGNGTRLTVT.

V gene TRBV28 combines with J gene TRBJ1-5; 7 nucleotides agree with TRBD1. The germline gives CDR1 MDHEN, CDR2 SYDVKM. V dropped 3 bases and J dropped 4; count of bases not matched to a gene: 15. There are 18 residues in the CDR3. Written as DNA, the CDR3 is TGTGCCAGCAGTTTGGCCGGGACAGCTAAACAAGGGAATCAGCCCCAGCATTTT. Protein: CASSLAGTAKQGNQPQHF.

This clone was found once. The chain is built from TRBV5-5 and TRBJ2-1; 12 positions agree with TRBD2. Germline CDR1 reads SGHKS; CDR2 reads YYEKEE (reference sequence). V lost 1 base to trimming and J lost 10 bases; unmatched junction nucleotides: 9. The CDR3 runs to 16 residues. The CDR3 DNA follows: TGTGCCAGCAGCTTGCAGGCTAGCGGGAGGGCCGGGGAGCAGTTCTTC. This encodes CASSLQASGRAGEQFF.

DNA of the CDR3: TGTGCCAGCAGCCCCAGGGTGTCGCTCCAAGAGACCCAGTACTTC. It codes for CASSPRVSLQETQYF. V usage is TRBV2 and J usage is TRBJ2-5; weak D call: TRBD1 (5 bases). The CDR3 sequence is 15 residues long. V lost 6 bases to trimming and J lost 1 base, with 15 bases between them. The germline gives CDR1 SNHLY, CDR2 FYNNEI.

This chain uses TRBV7-3 with TRBJ1-1; D might be TRBD1 (6 bases). The CDR3 covers 13 residues. Per the germline V gene, CDR1 is SGHTA and CDR2 is FQGTGA. Trimming took off 5 bases at V and 4 bases at J, with 11 bases between the two ends. The DNA of the CDR3 is TGTGCCAGCAGCAGGGGGTCCGCCACTGAAGCTTTCTTT. Protein sequence: CASSRGSATEAFF.

This sequence joins TRBV9 and TRBJ1-2; D gene unclear. CDR1 and CDR2 from the germline V gene are SGDLS and YYNGEE. Trimming removed 3 bases from V and 7 bases from J, with 13 bases in between. The CDR3 is 13 residues long. In DNA form, the CDR3 reads TGTGCCAGCAGCGCCACAGAGCTGGCTGGCTACACCTTC. It codes for CASSATELAGYTF.

This chain links TRBV7-6 with TRBJ1-4, with TRBD1 as a possible D gene (5 bases). There are 15 residues in the CDR3. Germline V CDR1 and CDR2: SGHVS, FNYEAQ. With 1 base removed from V and 8 bases from J, the gap between germline ends came to 14 bases. CDR3 in amino acids: CASSLEVGAGEKLFF. DNA for the CDR3: TGTGCCAGCAGCTTAGAAGTTGGCGCAGGGGAAAAACTGTTTTTT.

This clone has at least ten counts. The chain uses TRBV25-1 and TRBJ2-5, with D possibly matching TRBD1 (6 bases). Deletions cut 7 bases from V and 1 base from J, with 13 bases between. CDR3 size: 14 residues. In germline, CDR1 is MGHDK, CDR2 SYGVNS. This CDR3 reads CASTVGQFQETQYF. CDR3 DNA: TGTGCCAGCACGGTAGGACAGTTCCAAGAGACCCAGTACTTC. Together with reference TRBV25-1 and TRBJ2-5, the CDR3 gives the full variable domain: EADIYQTPRYLVIGTGKKITLECSQTMGHDKMYWYQQDPGMELHLIHYSYGVNSTEKGDLSSESTVSRIRTEHFPLTLESARPSHTSQYLCASTVGQFQETQYFGPGTRLLVL.